This T cell receptor beta chain is drawn from a study of T cell responses to AZD1222 COVID-19 vaccine. The table came from immunoSEQ multiplex PCR; TCRdb's copy has only in-frame clones and leaves some out. The table has roughly 100,000 clones, about 90% seen once; the top ten hold around 8%. Study-wide results and caveats: Two AZD1222 doses significantly raised spike-specific TCR breadth and depth over controls. Mapped onto spike, vaccine-associated CD4 TCRs spanned it and were dominant at 160-218 and 743-854.

This CDR3 spans 14 amino acids. Germline V gene sequence: CDR1 SNHLY, CDR2 FYNNEI. The V gene end was trimmed by 2 bases and the J gene end by 5 bases; junction bases not matched to a gene: 2. A note on this clone: Antigen: not known.

Second doses that came at about 4 or about 12 weeks were put together. The V and J genes are TRBV2 and TRBJ1-2, with TRBD1 matching over 10 bases. The sample was peripheral blood, taken 28 days after the second AZD1222 dose. The TCR was taken from an adult who received the AZD1222 COVID-19 vaccine. In nucleotides, the CDR3 is TGTGCCAGCAGTGAATCGGGACAGGGGTATGGCTACACCTTC. Protein product: CASSESGQGYGYTF. The whole variable domain, filled in from reference TRBV2 and TRBJ1-2, reads EPEVTQTPSHQVTQMGQEVILRCVPISNHLYFYWYRQILGQKVEFLVSFYNNEISEKSEIFDDQFSVERPDGSNFTLKIRSTKLEDSAMYFCASSESGQGYGYTFGSGTRLTVV.